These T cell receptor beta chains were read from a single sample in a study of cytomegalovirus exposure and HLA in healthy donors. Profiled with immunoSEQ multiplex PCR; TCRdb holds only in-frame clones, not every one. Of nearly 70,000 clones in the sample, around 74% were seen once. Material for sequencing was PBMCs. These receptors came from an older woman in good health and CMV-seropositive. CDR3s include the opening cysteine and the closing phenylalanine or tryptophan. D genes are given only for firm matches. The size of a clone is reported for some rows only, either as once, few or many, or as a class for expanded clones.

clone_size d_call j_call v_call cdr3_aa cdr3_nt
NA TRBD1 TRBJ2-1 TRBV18 CASSPLTGGGNEQFF TGTGCCAGCTCACCACTTACAGGGGGCGGCAATGAGCAGTTCTTC
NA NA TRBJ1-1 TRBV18 CASSPRKNTEAFF TGTGCCAGCTCACCGCGGAAGAACACTGAAGCTTTCTTT
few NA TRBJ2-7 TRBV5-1 CASSFDGLFYEQYF TGCGCCAGCAGCTTCGACGGACTCTTCTACGAGCAGTACTTC
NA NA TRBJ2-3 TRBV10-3 CAISEGGLSSDTQYF TGTGCCATCAGTGAGGGGGGACTGAGTTCTGATACGCAGTATTTT
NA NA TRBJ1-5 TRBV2 CASRPDGDYQPQHF TGTGCCAGCAGGCCGGACGGGGATTATCAGCCCCAGCATTTT
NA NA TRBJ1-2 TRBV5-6 CASSQTNYGYTF TGTGCCAGCAGCCAGACTAACTATGGCTACACCTTC
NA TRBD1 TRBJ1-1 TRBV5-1 CASSLGTGGGTEAFF TGCGCCAGCAGCTTGGGGACAGGGGGAGGCACTGAAGCTTTCTTT
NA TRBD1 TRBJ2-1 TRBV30 CAWSWAGGDEQFF TGTGCCTGGAGTTGGGCAGGGGGCGATGAGCAGTTCTTC
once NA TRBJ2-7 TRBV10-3 CAISESPGQHDEQYF TGTGCCATCAGTGAGTCTCCAGGTCAACATGACGAGCAGTACTTC
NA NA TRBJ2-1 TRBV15 CATSSLRDIEQFF TGTGCCACCAGCAGCCTCCGGGACATTGAGCAGTTCTTC
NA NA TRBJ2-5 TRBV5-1 CASSPGLKETQYF TGCGCCAGCAGCCCCGGACTCAAAGAGACCCAGTACTTC
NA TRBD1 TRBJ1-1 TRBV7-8 CASSGQGAMNTEAFF TGTGCCAGCAGCGGACAGGGGGCGATGAACACTGAAGCTTTCTTT
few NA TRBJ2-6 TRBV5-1 CASSQTGENVLTF TGCGCCAGCAGCCAGACAGGCGAAAACGTCCTGACTTTC
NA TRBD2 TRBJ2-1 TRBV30 CAGTVTSGTNEQFF TGTGCCGGGACGGTGACTAGCGGGACAAATGAGCAGTTCTTC
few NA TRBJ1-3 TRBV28 CASSPPRGKAGNTIYF TGTGCCAGCAGCCCTCCCCGGGGAAAAGCTGGAAACACCATATATTTT
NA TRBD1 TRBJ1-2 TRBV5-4 CASSPPTGGSSNYGYTF TGTGCCAGCAGCCCCCCCACAGGGGGCTCCTCTAACTATGGCTACACCTTC
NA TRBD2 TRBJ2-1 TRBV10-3 CAIGLAGDNEQFF TGTGCCATAGGACTAGCGGGGGACAATGAGCAGTTCTTC
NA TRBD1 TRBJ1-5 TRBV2 CASSNTGTGSNQPQHF TGTGCCAGCAGTAACACCGGGACAGGGAGTAATCAGCCCCAGCATTTT
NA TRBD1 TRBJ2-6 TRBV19 CASSLRDRGRGANVLTF TGTGCCAGTAGTCTCCGGGACAGGGGGCGTGGGGCCAACGTCCTGACTTTC
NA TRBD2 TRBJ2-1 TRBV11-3 CASSFGGTTYNEQFF TGTGCCAGCAGCTTTGGCGGGACTACCTACAATGAGCAGTTCTTC
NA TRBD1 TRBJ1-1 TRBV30 CACYGTGPRTEAFF TGTGCCTGTTATGGGACAGGTCCGAGGACTGAAGCTTTCTTT
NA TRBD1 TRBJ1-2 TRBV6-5 CASSSGTGAGYTF TGTGCCAGCAGTTCTGGGACAGGGGCCGGCTACACCTTC
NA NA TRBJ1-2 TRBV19 CASSKWENYGYTF TGTGCCAGTAGTAAGTGGGAGAACTATGGCTACACCTTC
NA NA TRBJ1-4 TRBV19 CASTQGTTNEKLFF TGTGCCAGTACCCAGGGTACAACTAATGAAAAACTGTTTTTT
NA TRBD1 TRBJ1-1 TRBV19 CASSQGTGGNTEAFF TGTGCCAGTAGTCAAGGGACAGGGGGGAACACTGAAGCTTTCTTT
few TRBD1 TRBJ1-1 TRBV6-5 CASRNRQGAETEAFF TGTGCCAGCAGAAACCGACAGGGGGCGGAGACTGAAGCTTTCTTT
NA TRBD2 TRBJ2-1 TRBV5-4 CASSSLAGDPYNEQFF TGTGCCAGCAGCTCACTAGCGGGGGACCCCTACAATGAGCAGTTCTTC
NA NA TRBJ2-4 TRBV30 CAWRPRIAKNIQYF TGTGCCTGGAGGCCCAGGATAGCCAAAAACATTCAGTACTTC
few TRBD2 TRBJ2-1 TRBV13 CASSPDSGRAWGEQFF TGTGCCAGCAGCCCCGATAGCGGGAGGGCCTGGGGTGAGCAGTTCTTC
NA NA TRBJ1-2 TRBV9 CASSVEGMGNGYTF TGTGCCAGCAGCGTAGAAGGAATGGGCAATGGCTACACCTTC
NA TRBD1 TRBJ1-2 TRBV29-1 CSAPTGGNGYTF TGCAGCGCACCGACAGGGGGCAATGGCTACACCTTC
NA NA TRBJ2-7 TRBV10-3 CAIRGSDSYEQYF TGTGCCATCCGGGGTAGCGACTCCTACGAGCAGTACTTC
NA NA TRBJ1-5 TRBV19 CASKAGALGNQPQHF TGTGCCAGTAAGGCAGGGGCATTGGGCAATCAGCCCCAGCATTTT
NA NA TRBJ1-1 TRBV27 CASSLERGGTEAFF TGTGCCAGCAGTTTAGAGCGGGGGGGCACTGAAGCTTTCTTT
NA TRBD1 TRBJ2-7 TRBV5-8 CASSFPGQGYEQYF TGTGCCAGCAGCTTTCCGGGACAGGGTTACGAGCAGTACTTC
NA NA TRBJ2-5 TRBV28 CASRATGALMETQYF TGTGCCAGCAGAGCTACAGGAGCACTCATGGAGACCCAGTACTTC
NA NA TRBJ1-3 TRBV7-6 CASSLGLSSGNTIYF TGTGCCAGCAGCTTAGGGCTCAGCTCTGGAAACACCATATATTTT
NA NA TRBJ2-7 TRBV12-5 CASGPRGAGSPYEQYF TGTGCTAGTGGCCCCCGGGGGGCGGGGAGTCCCTACGAGCAGTACTTC
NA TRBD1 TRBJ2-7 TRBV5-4 CASSPGTIGQGIYEQYF TGTGCCAGCAGCCCTGGTACAATAGGACAGGGGATCTACGAGCAGTACTTC
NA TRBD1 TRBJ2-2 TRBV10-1 CASSESPRGRTGELFF TGCGCCAGCAGTGAGTCCCCCAGGGGGCGAACCGGGGAGCTGTTTTTT
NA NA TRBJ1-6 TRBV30 CAWSVGQGNSPLHF TGTGCCTGGAGTGTAGGGCAGGGTAATTCACCCCTCCACTTT